The sequence of this T cell receptor (beta chain) was determined in a study of blood T cell repertoires in COVID-19. Looked up from germline, CDR1 is MNHEY and CDR2 is SVGAGI. The CDR3 sequence is 13 residues long. V was pared by 6 bases and J by 0 bases, with 1 base of the junction left unmatched. Original methodology: Nucleated cell counts were estimated from reference gene primer amplification. Assay: immunoSEQ multiplex PCR; the TCRdb copy retains only in-frame clones and omits some. Clone size and V and J calls were adopted from that table, with D and trimming inferred from the DNA. The data contain a few hundred thousand clones, about 85% of them singletons.

The sequence was collected from an older woman who had recovered from COVID-19. Sequenced material: peripheral blood. This chain connects TRBV6-5 to TRBJ1-1; TRBD1 aligns across 7 bases. CDR3 sequence reads: CASRDRMNTEAFF. CDR3 DNA sequence: TGTGCCAGCAGGGACAGGATGAACACTGAAGCTTTCTTT.